This T cell receptor (beta chain) is from a study of T cell responses to AZD1222 COVID-19 vaccine. A single count supports this clone. As yet, its antigen is unknown. General observations from the study: In a largely white British group with more females than males, clonal diversity was possibly underestimated.

Generated by immunoSEQ multiplex PCR, the TCRdb table keeps only in-frame clones and is missing some. This sample yields more than 95,000 clones, of which 92% are seen a single time; about 1.1% belongs to the top ten. Source: peripheral blood, taken on day 0 of AZD1222 vaccination. The clonotype originates from an adult in good health.

For the CDR3, the DNA is TGCAGTGCTAGTCATGACAGCGATAGCAATCAGCCCCAGCATTTT. Translated: CSASHDSDSNQPQHF. The chain recombines TRBV20-1 with TRBJ1-5, with D possibly matching TRBD1 (5 bases). CDR1 and CDR2 from the germline V gene are DFQATT and SNEGSKA (reference sequence). This CDR3 contains 15 residues. V was trimmed by 3 bases and J by 0 bases, leaving 12 bases between them.